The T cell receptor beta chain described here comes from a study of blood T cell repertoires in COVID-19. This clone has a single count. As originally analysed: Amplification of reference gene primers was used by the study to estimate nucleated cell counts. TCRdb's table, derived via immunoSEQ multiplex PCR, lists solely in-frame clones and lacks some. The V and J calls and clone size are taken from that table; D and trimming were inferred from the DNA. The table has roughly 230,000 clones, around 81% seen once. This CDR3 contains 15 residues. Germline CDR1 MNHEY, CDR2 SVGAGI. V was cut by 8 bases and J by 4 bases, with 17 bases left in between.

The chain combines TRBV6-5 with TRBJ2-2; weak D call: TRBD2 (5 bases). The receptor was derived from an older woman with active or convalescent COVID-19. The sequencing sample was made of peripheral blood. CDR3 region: CASGRTGRGTGELFF. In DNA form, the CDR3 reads TGTGCCAGCGGGCGGACGGGTCGGGGCACCGGGGAGCTGTTTTTT.